Detailed here is one TCR beta chain. The antigen it binds to is not known. Per-nucleotide qualities are absent, and no much larger clonotype sits a single base away. The data were taken from a study of CD8 T cells in ankylosing spondylitis (dated by TCRdb to 2016 to 2017). Turning to the overall study: T cell receptor beta repertoires were profiled in healthy donors and ankylosing spondylitis patients so that disease-linked TCR variants could be found. Peripheral blood samples were taken, and synovial fluid was additionally collected from ankylosing spondylitis patients. The whole study cohort included over a hundred healthy donors and around 24 ankylosing spondylitis patients.

Data came from an Illumina HiSeq 2500. TCR beta libraries were prepared by quantitative 5'-RACE with molecular barcodes. Per the source publication's procedure: Disease-linked TCR variants were identified with a new computational method built on a probabilistic model of VDJ rearrangement. TCRdb reprocessed the public reads (quality trimming at Q25 with fastp, clone calling with MiXCR) and kept in-frame beta chains. Rows merge per CDR3 protein into single entries with the most common DNA and genes. The V and J calls come from TCRdb's annotation, not from the publication. The sample records hundreds of thousands of distinct CDR3 sequences, about an eighth of which are singletons. The top ten hold approximately 7% of the sample. The study at large found these results: The disease-linked clones were reported to be significantly enriched in matched synovial fluid samples from ankylosing spondylitis patients. Some TCR beta motif variants had previously been reported in synovial fluid and blood of reactive arthritis patients, which suggested common disease-initiation mechanisms. The disease-linked clones showed a CD8+ phenotype and occurred at relatively low frequencies in peripheral blood. Blood from ankylosing spondylitis patients appeared to be characterized by a TCR beta motif composed of roughly eight highly homologous amino acid variants.

V is pared back by 3 bases and J by 3 bases, with 9 bases lying between the germline termini. Per the germline V gene (reference sequence), DFQATT is the CDR1 and SNEGSKA is the CDR2. Taken from cysteine to phenylalanine, the CDR3 has 12 residues. This entry keeps only the CDR3 DNA: 36 bases, framed from base 1. Material for sequencing was blood, either unsorted or a sorted T cell fraction (not recorded which). The receptor's source is a male donor with ankylosing spondylitis. Recombination linked TRBV20-1 to TRBJ2-7; the D gene could be either TRBD1 or TRBD2, each agreeing at 5 bases. The base sequence is TGCAGTGCTAGGTCTGGGGGCTACGAGCAGTACTTC. Its translation reads: CSARSGGYEQYF.